This section outlines one T cell receptor beta chain sequence together with its context. This sample stems from a study of blood T cell repertoires in COVID-19. For the study at large: T cells, B-cell-depleted T cells, or PBMCs provided the cDNA or gDNA that served as material.

TCRdb's copy holds only in-frame clones and misses some; the assay was immunoSEQ multiplex PCR. The sample holds around 68,000 clones, about 90% seen once. Those enrolled in Seattle joined during active infection and were followed longitudinally afterward. The sequenced sample was peripheral blood. The sequence was collected from a man aged 40-55 years with COVID-19, enrolled during active disease.

The CDR3 DNA is TGTGCCAGCAGTGACGGGGGACCCTACGAGCAGTACTTC. Translating it yields CASSDGGPYEQYF. The chain combines TRBV6-1 with TRBJ2-7; D perhaps matches TRBD2 (6 bases). The CDR3 length is 13 residues. V gave up 3 bases and J gave up 2 bases, with 8 bases separating them. CDR1 is MNHNS, CDR2 SASEGT, per germline.